These 4 T cell receptor beta chains originate from one sample sequenced in a study of prognosis after radiotherapy for stage I lung cancer. The genomic DNA TCR beta CDR3 region underwent two rounds of multiplex PCR. Every TRBV and TRBJ gene had its own specific primer in first-round PCR. TCRdb redid the calling of the multiplex PCR reads with MiXCR, one entry per CDR3 protein. The sample yields approximately 28,000 distinct CDR3 sequences, about 30% seen once. Sequenced material: PBMCs, taken before or after stereotactic body radiation therapy (not recorded which). The receptor source for this set is a donor at least 50 years old with non-small cell lung cancer.

This clonotype appeared many times. This chain joins TRBV19 and TRBJ2-7, with 14 bases identical to TRBD2. The CDR3 sequence is 16 residues long. Germline values: CDR1 LNHDA, CDR2 SQIVND (reference sequence). With V trimmed by 4 bases and J by 2 bases, 4 bases remained unmatched. CDR3 loop: CASSSPGLAGAYEQYF. CDR3 bases: TGTGCCAGTAGTAGTCCGGGACTAGCGGGAGCCTACGAGCAGTACTTC. The full variable domain, in which reference TRBV19 and TRBJ2-7 provide the parts outside the CDR3, is DGGITQSPKYLFRKEGQNVTLSCEQNLNHDAMYWYRQDPGQGLRLIYYSQIVNDFQKGDIAEGYSVSREKKESFPLTVTSAQKNPTAFYLCASSSPGLAGAYEQYFGPGTRLTVT.

This clonotype was recorded at least ten times. The V call is TRBV19, the J call TRBJ1-4; 9 nucleotides match TRBD1. Per the germline V gene, CDR1 is LNHDA and CDR2 is SQIVND (reference sequence). CDR3 size: 16 residues. The junction had 11 bases not matched to a gene; V was cut back by 4 bases and J by 8 bases. Written as DNA, the CDR3 is TGTGCCAGTAGTACAGGCGGGGGACAGGGATTGGAAAAACTGTTTTTT. As protein: CASSTGGGQGLEKLFF.

This clonotype was detected ten times or more. This sequence joins TRBV28 and TRBJ2-2; tentative D call: TRBD1 (6 bases). Germline-derived CDR1 and CDR2 are MDHEN and SYDVKM. The CDR3 runs 16 residues. V was shortened by 2 bases and J by 5 bases, with 15 bases between the two germline ends. This CDR3 is CASSLVGTLRTGELFF. CDR3 nucleotides: TGTGCCAGCAGTTTAGTAGGGACACTCAGGACCGGGGAGCTGTTTTTT.

This clonotype was seen many times. This sequence joins TRBV6-1 and TRBJ2-1; 9 bases match TRBD2. CDR3 length equals 15 residues. The V and J ends lost 4 bases and 4 bases, in that order; junction bases with no gene match: 5. Germline V gene data show CDR1 as MNHNS and CDR2 as SASEGT. CDR3 residues: CASSGAGGGYNEQFF. The CDR3 DNA reads as TGTGCCAGCAGTGGAGCGGGAGGAGGTTACAATGAGCAGTTCTTC.